One sample yielded the 21 T cell receptor beta chains listed below, sequenced in a study of blood T cell repertoires in COVID-19. The method was immunoSEQ multiplex PCR; TCRdb's version includes in-frame clones alone and lacks a portion of them. The repertoire includes a few hundred thousand clones, about 87% of them detected once, and approximately 7.2% sits in the top ten. Sample: peripheral blood. These receptors all stem from a woman under 40 who had recovered from COVID-19.

The J gene is TRBJ1-6, the V gene TRBV6-1, with D uncertain. This CDR3 is 17 amino acids long. V gave up 3 bases and J gave up 0 bases, with 12 bases separating them. Per the germline V gene, CDR1 is MNHNS and CDR2 is SASEGT. The CDR3 reads CASSDPVPSSYNSPLHF. The CDR3 DNA reads as TGTGCCAGCAGTGACCCAGTCCCCAGCTCCTATAATTCACCCCTCCACTTT.

The V call is TRBV7-9, the J call TRBJ2-3; 8 nucleotides match TRBD1. CDR1 is SEHNR and CDR2 is FQNEAQ in the germline V gene (reference sequence). V lost 5 bases and J lost 4; bases outside the gene matches: 11. CDR3 length equals 16 residues. Here the CDR3 DNA reads TGTGCCAGCAGCCGAGGGGGGACAGGTTATCCAGATACGCAGTATTTT. Encoded protein: CASSRGGTGYPDTQYF. The entire variable domain, with the rest obtained from reference TRBV7-9 and TRBJ2-3, is as follows: DTGVSQNPRHKITKRGQNVTFRCDPISEHNRLYWYRQTLGQGPEFLTYFQNEAQLEKSRLLSDRFSAERPKGSFSTLEIQRTEQGDSAMYLCASSRGGTGYPDTQYFGPGTRLTVL.

The table lists this clone with a few counts. This chain uses TRBV28 with TRBJ2-3; 9 nucleotides line up with TRBD2. The CDR3 length is 16 residues. CDR1 is MDHEN, CDR2 SYDVKM, per germline. Trimming removed 4 bases from V and 1 base from J; junction bases left unmatched: 6. The CDR3 DNA sequence: TGTGCCAGCAGTTCCCTGACTAGCGGACGCACAGATACGCAGTATTTT. This gives the protein CASSSLTSGRTDTQYF.

The J gene is TRBJ1-2, the V gene TRBV20-1; D remains ambiguous. V was clipped by 3 bases and J by 0 bases, with 5 bases between them. Germline CDR1 and CDR2: DFQATT and SNEGSKA (reference sequence). The CDR3 loop spans 12 amino acids. The CDR3 spells CSASKPNYGYTF. CDR3 nucleotide sequence: TGCAGTGCTAGTAAGCCTAACTATGGCTACACCTTC.

The chain joins TRBV5-4 to TRBJ2-3; D is unclear. Trimming left V 0 bases short and J 1 base short, with 9 bases between. The CDR3 covers 15 residues. From germline, CDR1 is SGHNT and CDR2 YYREEE (reference sequence). Here the CDR3 reads CASSLERRGTDTQYF. The CDR3, as DNA: TGTGCCAGCAGCTTGGAACGAAGAGGCACAGATACGCAGTATTTT.

The rearrangement links TRBV7-3 to TRBJ1-2; tentative D call: TRBD1 (5 bases). From germline, CDR1 is SGHTA and CDR2 FQGTGA. The CDR3 is made up of 14 amino acids. V was trimmed by 3 bases and J by 2 bases, leaving 10 bases between them. The CDR3 sequence: CASSLGPENYGYTF. CDR3 sequence (DNA): TGTGCCAGCAGCTTGGGGCCAGAGAACTATGGCTACACCTTC.

This chain connects TRBV3-1 (or the pseudogene TRBV3-2) to TRBJ2-3; 7 positions match TRBD2. There are 14 residues in the CDR3. CDR1 and CDR2 (germline): LGHDT, YNNKEL (reference sequence). J lost 4 bases, V lost 0 bases, and 1 base had no gene match. CDR3: CASSQDGGADTQYF. The CDR3 DNA reads as TGTGCCAGCAGCCAAGATGGGGGGGCAGATACGCAGTATTTT.

CDR3 DNA sequence: TGTGCCAGTAGTATACCTACGGGGGTTACAGATACGCAGTATTTT. This encodes CASSIPTGVTDTQYF. This chain joins TRBV19 and TRBJ2-3; weak D call: TRBD2 (6 bases). The germline gives CDR1 LNHDA, CDR2 SQIVND (reference sequence). This CDR3 spans 15 amino acids. V lost 2 bases to trimming and J lost 3 bases, with 12 bases between them.

This chain connects TRBV10-3 to TRBJ2-5; no firm D call. Trimming stripped 4 bases from V and 5 bases from J, with 11 bases between. The germline V gene encodes CDR1 ENHRY and CDR2 SYGVKD. CDR3 length: 13 amino acids. This CDR3 reads CAISGGTEETQYF. CDR3 nucleotide sequence: TGTGCCATCAGTGGCGGAACGGAGGAGACCCAGTACTTC.

The V gene is TRBV4-2, the J gene TRBJ2-3; TRBD2 is a possible D gene (5 bases). CDR1 is LGHNA, CDR2 YNFKEQ, per germline. V gave up 3 bases and J gave up 4 bases, with 11 bases separating them. The CDR3 has 14 amino acids. CDR3 nucleotides: TGTGCCAGCAGCCATGGGATGGACTCAGATACGCAGTATTTT. Protein sequence: CASSHGMDSDTQYF.

The CDR3 is CASSLVLGEGETQYF. The CDR3, as DNA: TGTGCCAGCAGCTTAGTTCTAGGTGAAGGAGAGACCCAGTACTTC. The J gene is TRBJ2-5, the V gene TRBV7-9; D is ambiguous. The CDR3 has 15 amino acids. The V gene lost 1 base and the J gene lost 4 bases, with 13 bases spanning the gap. Germline loops: CDR1 SEHNR, CDR2 FQNEAQ (reference sequence).

The V call is TRBV4-2, the J call TRBJ2-7; 10 positions agree with TRBD1. The germline CDR1 and CDR2 sequences are LGHNA and YNFKEQ. The CDR3 contains 16 residues. V trimming: 2 bases; J trimming: 5 bases; junction bases outside the gene matches: 9. CDR3 nucleotide sequence: TGTGCCAGCAGCCAATTCCAGGGACAGGGGAGGAACGAGCAGTACTTC. Translating it yields CASSQFQGQGRNEQYF.

V and J are TRBV5-1 and TRBJ2-1; 7 nucleotides line up with TRBD1. V dropped 6 bases and J dropped 7; count of bases not matched to a gene: 10. Germline CDR1 is SGHRS and CDR2 is YFSETQ. This CDR3 comprises 14 residues. The CDR3 coding sequence is TGCGCCAGCACCGGTGGGACAGTAGGAAATGAGCAGTTCTTC. As protein: CASTGGTVGNEQFF.

The V and J genes are TRBV2 and TRBJ1-1; TRBD1 aligns across 7 bases. The CDR3 length is 14 residues. V was pared by 5 bases and J by 5 bases, with 8 bases of the junction left unmatched. The germline CDR1 and CDR2 sequences are SNHLY and FYNNEI. This CDR3 reads CASSPRQGRTEAFF. The DNA for the CDR3 is TGTGCCAGCAGTCCCCGACAGGGTCGGACTGAAGCTTTCTTT.

This chain joins TRBV28 and TRBJ1-6; possibly TRBD1 for D (5 bases). The germline CDR1 and CDR2 sequences are MDHEN and SYDVKM. This CDR3 region has 18 residues. Trimming took off 2 bases at V and 0 bases at J, with 14 bases between the two ends. The CDR3: CASSLIDSPRSYNSPLHF. In DNA form, the CDR3 reads TGTGCCAGCAGTTTAATAGACAGCCCCCGCTCCTATAATTCACCCCTCCACTTT.

This chain connects TRBV24-1 to TRBJ1-4; 10 positions match TRBD1. V was clipped by 4 bases and J by 3 bases; unmatched bases: 7. CDR1 and CDR2 from the germline V gene are KGHDR and SFDVKD. There are 17 residues in the CDR3. As DNA, the CDR3 is TGTGCCACCAGTGAGCCGGGACAGGGGTATGCTAATGAAAAACTGTTTTTT. Residues: CATSEPGQGYANEKLFF.

The chain links TRBV7-9 to TRBJ1-5; possible D gene TRBD1, 5 bases. The V and J ends lost 5 bases and 5 bases respectively, with 16 bases between them. This CDR3 is 15 amino acids long. Germline loops: CDR1 SEHNR, CDR2 FQNEAQ (reference sequence). The DNA for the CDR3 is TGTGCCAGCAGCCCCGGGGGGGGTAGGGATCAGCCCCAGCATTTT. Residues: CASSPGGGRDQPQHF.

This clone came up once. The chain recombines TRBV6-5 with TRBJ1-4; TRBD1 aligns across 11 bases. This CDR3 comprises 15 residues. Germline loops: CDR1 MNHEY, CDR2 SVGAGI. V gave up 6 bases and J gave up 10 bases; unmatched junction bases: 10. In nucleotides, the CDR3 is TGTGCCAGCAGACCCTCCGGGACAGGGGGGGGAAAACTGTTTTTT. Translation gives CASRPSGTGGGKLFF.

The chain has TRBV5-6 and TRBJ2-5; 14 positions agree with TRBD2. The CDR3 extends over 16 amino acids. The junction had 6 bases not matched to a gene; V was cut back by 4 bases and J by 4 bases. Germline V lookup: CDR1 SGHDT, CDR2 YYEEEE. In DNA, the CDR3 is TGTGCCAGCAGCCTCGGACTAGCGGGGGGCGGAGAGACCCAGTACTTC. Amino acids: CASSLGLAGGGETQYF.

This chain connects TRBV4-3 to TRBJ2-6; D remains unclear. Germline CDR1 and CDR2: LGHNA and YSLEER. The CDR3 contains 16 residues. The V end lost 0 bases, the J end lost 5 bases, and 11 bases lay between the germline ends. The CDR3 DNA reads as TGCGCCAGCAGCCAAGATAAACTTTCTAGGGCCAACGTCCTGACTTTC. As protein: CASSQDKLSRANVLTF.

CDR3 in DNA: TGTGCCAGCTCATCGACAGGGGACAATCAGCCCCAGCATTTT. Protein: CASSSTGDNQPQHF. J is TRBJ1-5 and V is TRBV18, with TRBD1 matching over 8 bases. The length of the CDR3 is 14 residues. V was clipped by 5 bases and J by 3 bases; unmatched bases: 3. The germline V gene has CDR1 KGHSH and CDR2 LQKENI.